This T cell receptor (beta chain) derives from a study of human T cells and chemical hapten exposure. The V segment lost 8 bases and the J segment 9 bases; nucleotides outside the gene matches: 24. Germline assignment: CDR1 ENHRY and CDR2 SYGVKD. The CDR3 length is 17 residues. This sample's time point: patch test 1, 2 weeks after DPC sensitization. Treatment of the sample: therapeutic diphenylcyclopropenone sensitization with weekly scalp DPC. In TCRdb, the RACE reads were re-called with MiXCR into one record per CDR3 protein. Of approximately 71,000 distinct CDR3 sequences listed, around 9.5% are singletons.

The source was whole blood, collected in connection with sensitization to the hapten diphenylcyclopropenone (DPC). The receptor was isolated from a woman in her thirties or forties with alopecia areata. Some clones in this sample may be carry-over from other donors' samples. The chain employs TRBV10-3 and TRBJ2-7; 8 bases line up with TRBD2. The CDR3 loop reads CAIHSVAGPTGNARQYF. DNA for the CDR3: TGTGCCATCCATTCCGTAGCGGGGCCTACAGGAAACGCGCGGCAGTACTTC.